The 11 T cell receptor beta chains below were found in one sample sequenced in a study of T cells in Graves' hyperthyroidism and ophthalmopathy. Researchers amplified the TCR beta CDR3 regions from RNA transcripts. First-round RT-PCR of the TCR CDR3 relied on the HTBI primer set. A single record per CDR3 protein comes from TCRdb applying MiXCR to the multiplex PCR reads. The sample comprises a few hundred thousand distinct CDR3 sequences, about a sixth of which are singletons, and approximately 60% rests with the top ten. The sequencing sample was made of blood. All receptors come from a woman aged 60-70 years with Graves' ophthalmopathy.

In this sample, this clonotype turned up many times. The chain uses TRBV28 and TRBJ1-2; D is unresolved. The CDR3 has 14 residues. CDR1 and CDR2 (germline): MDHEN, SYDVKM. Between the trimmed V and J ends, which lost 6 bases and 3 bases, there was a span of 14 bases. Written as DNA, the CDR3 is TGTGCCAGCAGGCAGACTGACGGGGACTATGGCTACACCTTC. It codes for CASRQTDGDYGYTF.

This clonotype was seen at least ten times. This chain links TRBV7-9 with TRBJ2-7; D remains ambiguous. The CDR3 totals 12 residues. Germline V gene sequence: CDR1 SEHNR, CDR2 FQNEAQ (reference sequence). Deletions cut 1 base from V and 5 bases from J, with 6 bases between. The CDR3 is CASSLETNEQYF. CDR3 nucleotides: TGTGCCAGCAGCTTAGAGACAAACGAGCAGTACTTC.

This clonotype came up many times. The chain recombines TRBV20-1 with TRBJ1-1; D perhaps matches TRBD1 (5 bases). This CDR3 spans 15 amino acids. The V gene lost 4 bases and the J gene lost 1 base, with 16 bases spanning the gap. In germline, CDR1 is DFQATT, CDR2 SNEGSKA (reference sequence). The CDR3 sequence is CSATGRQSPNTEAFF. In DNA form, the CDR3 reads TGCAGTGCTACCGGACGACAGTCCCCGAACACTGAAGCTTTCTTT.

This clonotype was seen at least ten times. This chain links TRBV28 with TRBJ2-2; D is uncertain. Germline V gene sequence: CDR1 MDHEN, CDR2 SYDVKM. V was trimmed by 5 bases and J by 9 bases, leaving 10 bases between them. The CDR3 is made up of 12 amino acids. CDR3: CASSPPIRELFF. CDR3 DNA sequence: TGTGCCAGCAGTCCCCCTATCAGGGAGCTGTTTTTT. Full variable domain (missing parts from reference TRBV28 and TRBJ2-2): DVKVTQSSRYLVKRTGEKVFLECVQDMDHENMFWYRQDPGLGLRLIYFSYDVKMKEKGDIPEGYSVSREKKERFSLILESASTNQTSMYLCASSPPIRELFFGEGSRLTVL.

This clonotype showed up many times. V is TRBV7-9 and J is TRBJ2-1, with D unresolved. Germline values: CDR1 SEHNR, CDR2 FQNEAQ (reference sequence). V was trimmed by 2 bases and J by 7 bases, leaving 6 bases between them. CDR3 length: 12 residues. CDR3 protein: CASSLRANEQFF. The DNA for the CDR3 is TGTGCCAGCAGCTTACGTGCGAATGAGCAGTTCTTC. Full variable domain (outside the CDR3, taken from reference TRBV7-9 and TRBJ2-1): DTGVSQNPRHKITKRGQNVTFRCDPISEHNRLYWYRQTLGQGPEFLTYFQNEAQLEKSRLLSDRFSAERPKGSFSTLEIQRTEQGDSAMYLCASSLRANEQFFGPGTRLTVL.

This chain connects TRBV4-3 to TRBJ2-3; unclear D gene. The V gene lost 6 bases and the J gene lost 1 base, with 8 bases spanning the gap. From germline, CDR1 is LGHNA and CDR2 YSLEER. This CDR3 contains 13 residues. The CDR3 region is CASRKAGTDTQYF. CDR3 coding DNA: TGCGCCAGCAGGAAGGCCGGCACAGATACGCAGTATTTT.

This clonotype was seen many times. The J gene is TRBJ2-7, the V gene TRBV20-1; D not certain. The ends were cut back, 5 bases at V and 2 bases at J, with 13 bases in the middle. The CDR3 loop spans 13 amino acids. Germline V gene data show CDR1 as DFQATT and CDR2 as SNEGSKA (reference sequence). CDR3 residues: CSAESRRTYEQYF. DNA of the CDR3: TGCAGTGCTGAGTCACGGAGAACCTACGAGCAGTACTTC.

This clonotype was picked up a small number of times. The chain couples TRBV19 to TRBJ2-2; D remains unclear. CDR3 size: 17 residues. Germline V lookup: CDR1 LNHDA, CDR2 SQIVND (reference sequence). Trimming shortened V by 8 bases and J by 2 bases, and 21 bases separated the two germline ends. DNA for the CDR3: TGTGCCAGTGGTCCCTCGCGGCAGATCAAAAACACCGGGGAGCTGTTTTTT. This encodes CASGPSRQIKNTGELFF. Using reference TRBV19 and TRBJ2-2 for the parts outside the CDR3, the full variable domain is DGGITQSPKYLFRKEGQNVTLSCEQNLNHDAMYWYRQDPGQGLRLIYYSQIVNDFQKGDIAEGYSVSREKKESFPLTVTSAQKNPTAFYLCASGPSRQIKNTGELFFGEGSRLTVL.

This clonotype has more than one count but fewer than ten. CDR3 sequence reads: CSVEVQGVNTEAFF. The CDR3 bases are TGCAGCGTTGAAGTTCAGGGGGTGAACACTGAAGCTTTCTTT. V gene TRBV29-1 combines with J gene TRBJ1-1; 7 bases fit TRBD1. The junction had 2 bases not matched to a gene; V was cut back by 1 base and J by 0 bases. The CDR3 runs 14 residues. The germline V gene has CDR1 SQVTM and CDR2 ANQGSEA.

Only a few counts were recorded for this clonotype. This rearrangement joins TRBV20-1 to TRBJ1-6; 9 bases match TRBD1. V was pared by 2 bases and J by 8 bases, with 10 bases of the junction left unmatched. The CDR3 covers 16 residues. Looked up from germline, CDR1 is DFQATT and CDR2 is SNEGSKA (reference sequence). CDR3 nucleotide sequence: TGCAGTGCTAGAAATAACCGGGACAGGGTGTATTCACCCCTCCACTTT. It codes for CSARNNRDRVYSPLHF.

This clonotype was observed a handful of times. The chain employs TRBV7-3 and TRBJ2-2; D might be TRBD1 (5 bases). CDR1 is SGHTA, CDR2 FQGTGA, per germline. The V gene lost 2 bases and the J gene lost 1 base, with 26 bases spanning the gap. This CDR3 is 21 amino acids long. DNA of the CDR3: TGTGCCAGCAGCTTACGACAGCCCATGAAGGTTCCGGATCTGAACACCGGGGAGCTGTTTTTT. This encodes CASSLRQPMKVPDLNTGELFF. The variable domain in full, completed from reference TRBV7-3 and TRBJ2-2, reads GAGVSQTPSNKVTEKGKYVELRCDPISGHTALYWYRQSLGQGPEFLIYFQGTGAADDSGLPNDRFFAVRPEGSVSTLKIQRTERGDSAVYLCASSLRQPMKVPDLNTGELFFGEGSRLTVL.